This T cell receptor (beta chain) was profiled in a study of shared clonotypes between healthy human individuals (dated by TCRdb to between 2020 and 2021). Background for the entire study: The cohort comprised a couple of women and three men aged 18 to 49 years. For each donor, CD4 naive and CD4 memory were each run on three plates, CD8 naive on two plates, and CD8 memory on one plate. Blood TCR repertoires of about five healthy adults were deeply sequenced to estimate repertoire size and the extent of clonotype sharing between individuals. To increase sequencing depth and limit assay-specific biases, TCR repertoire library preparation and sequencing were carried out by different laboratories using diverse techniques. Leukapheresis yielded between about 0.9 and 10 billion PBMCs per donor. Findings and caveats that apply to the study as a whole: Sampling was restricted to blood, and TCR repertoires in tissues likely differ from the TCR repertoires found in blood. Because the study included only a small number of donors, the genetic and exposure-history diversity represented was limited. When a handful of donors were compared, the shared fraction of clonotypes was about 5% for naive CD4, less than 4% for naive CD8, 2.3% for memory CD4, and 0.35% to 0.4% for memory CD8. Incomplete sequencing was indicated by rarefaction of sorted-subset datasets, despite the large sequencing depth. Higher generation probabilities were observed for clonotypes shared by all four sorted-subset donors than for non-shared clonotypes. Based on pairwise subsampling, the degree of clonotype sharing among donors was expected to be affected by sequencing depth. Larger estimated clonotype richness was generally found for naive subsets than for memory subsets.

Using the deep immunoSEQ assay, multiplex PCR amplified TCR CDR3 regions from genomic DNA. Extracted genomic DNA from each cell subset was distributed evenly across all wells of several immunoSEQ 96-well plates, and each plate was treated as a replicate. For sorted subsets, about 200 ng genomic DNA, equal to about 30,000 T cell genomes, was loaded into each replicate PCR. Purified libraries were quantified with a Qubit 3.0 fluorometer, sized on a Bioanalyzer 2100, and re-quantified with the KAPA Library Quantification kit. Every immunoSEQ 96-well plate was sequenced on a dedicated single-read 150-cycle Illumina NextSeq 550 flow cell. From the authors' description of their analysis: Because only junctional sequences without quality scores were contained in the immunoSEQ output, filtering matching that applied to full-length reads could not be performed. To assign V/J genes and CDR3, sequences were annotated using PyIR, a Python wrapper for IgBLAST v1.9, with IMGT germline references. Reads were filtered out if the reads had weak V/J assignments (E-value above 1e-6), no CDR3, stop codons, out-of-frame junctions, or ambiguous translated residues. A V3J clonotype was defined by an identical inferred V gene, J gene, and CDR3 amino acid sequence. To compute the percentage overlap between repertoires, the number of shared unique clonotypes was divided by the size of the smaller repertoire. Richness of each repertoire was evaluated using RTK rarefaction, the Chao1 estimator, and Recon v2.1 estimates of unobserved clonotypes. OLGA was used to compute generation probabilities for all TCRbeta clonotypes that the gDNA method yielded from a few donors. Entries here come from immuneACCESS through TCRdb and include only in-frame sequences with V and J called. Some clones fail to appear in such tables; in the studies checked, an unresolved V gene covers under half of the shortfall, and the cause of the remainder is unknown. Clone size and V and J calls were adopted from that table, with D and trimming inferred from the DNA. Present in this sample are around 2.5 million clones, 93% of which were seen just once. Approximately 0.35% of the sample lies in the top ten.

Germline trimming: 5 bases from V, 7 bases from J; junction bases outside gene matches: 11. The CDR3 holds 14 amino acids from the cysteine to the phenylalanine. Only the CDR3 region is kept as DNA, spanning 42 bases read in frame from base 1. The germline V gene specifies SGHRS as CDR1 and YFSETQ as CDR2. Comments on this clone: Its antigen is still unknown. No base qualities exist here, and no much larger clone lies one base off it.

The donors were healthy, HIV-negative adults who had no recently reported acute infections or vaccinations. Only Caucasian adults living in Nashville, Tennessee, USA were represented among the donors. Magnetic negative selection was used to enrich CD4+ T cells, after which naive cells were positively selected on CD45RA and the negative fraction became the memory subset. Blood was collected by leukapheresis, and PBMCs were isolated by Ficoll-Histopaque density gradient centrifugation and then cryopreserved in liquid nitrogen vapor phase. Analytical flow cytometry was used to check the purity and quantity of each magnetically sorted T cell population. From each sorted fraction, genomic DNA was isolated and quantified by UV absorbance on a Nanodrop 2000c.

The material sequenced was naive CD4+ T cells from PBMCs. Sample cell subset or site, as interpreted from the label and publication: CD45RA+ positively selected. This sequence originates from a man between 18 and 35 years old in good health. Some clones in this sample may be carry-over from other donors' samples. The rearrangement combines TRBV5-1 with TRBJ1-1; the central 7 bases match TRBD1. The CDR3 region reads CASRQSGTDIEAFF. In nucleotide form, the sequence is TGCGCCAGCAGGCAGTCCGGGACAGATATTGAAGCTTTCTTT.